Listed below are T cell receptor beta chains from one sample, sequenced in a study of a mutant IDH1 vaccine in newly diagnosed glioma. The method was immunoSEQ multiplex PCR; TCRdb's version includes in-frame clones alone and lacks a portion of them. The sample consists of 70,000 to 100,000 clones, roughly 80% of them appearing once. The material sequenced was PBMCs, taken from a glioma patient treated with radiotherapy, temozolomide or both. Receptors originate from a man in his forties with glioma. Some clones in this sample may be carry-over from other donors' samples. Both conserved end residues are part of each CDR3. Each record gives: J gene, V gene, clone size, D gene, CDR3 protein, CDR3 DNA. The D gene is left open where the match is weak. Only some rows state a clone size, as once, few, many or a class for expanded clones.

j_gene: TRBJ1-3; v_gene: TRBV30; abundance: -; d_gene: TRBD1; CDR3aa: CAWGQGRSGNTIYF; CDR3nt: TGTGCCTGGGGACAGGGGAGATCTGGAAACACCATATATTTT
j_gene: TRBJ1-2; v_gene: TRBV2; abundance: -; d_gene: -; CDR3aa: CASTQQGYYGYTF; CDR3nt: TGTGCCAGCACCCAACAGGGATACTATGGCTACACCTTC
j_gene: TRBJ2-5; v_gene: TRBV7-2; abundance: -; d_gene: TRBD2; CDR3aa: CASSRGLAGGRETQYF; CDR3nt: TGTGCCAGCAGCAGAGGACTAGCGGGGGGGCGGGAGACCCAGTACTTC
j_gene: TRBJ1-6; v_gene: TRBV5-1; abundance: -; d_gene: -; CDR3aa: CASKTTVGGSPLHF; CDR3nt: TGCGCCAGCAAGACGACAGTTGGCGGATCACCCCTCCACTTT
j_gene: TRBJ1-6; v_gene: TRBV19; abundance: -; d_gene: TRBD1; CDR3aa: CASSTSRQGSPLHF; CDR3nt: TGTGCCAGTAGTACCTCCAGACAGGGCTCACCCCTCCACTTT
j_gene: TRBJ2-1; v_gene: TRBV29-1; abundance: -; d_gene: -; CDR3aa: CSVRPNSNEQFF; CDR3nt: TGCAGCGTTCGGCCTAACAGTAATGAGCAGTTCTTC
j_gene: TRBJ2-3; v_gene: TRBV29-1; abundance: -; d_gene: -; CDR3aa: CSVAQGGRTDTQYF; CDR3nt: TGCAGCGTTGCCCAGGGGGGAAGAACAGATACGCAGTATTTT
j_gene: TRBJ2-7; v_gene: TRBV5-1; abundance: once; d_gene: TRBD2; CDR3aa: CASSSWSGGLGSYEQYF; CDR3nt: TGCGCCAGCAGCTCTTGGAGCGGGGGGCTGGGGTCCTACGAGCAGTACTTC
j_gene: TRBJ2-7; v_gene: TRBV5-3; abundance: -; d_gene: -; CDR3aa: CARSFRRASYEQYF; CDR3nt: TGTGCCAGAAGCTTTAGGAGAGCCTCCTACGAGCAGTACTTC
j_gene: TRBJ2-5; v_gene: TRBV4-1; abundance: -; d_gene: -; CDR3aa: CASSQRVQGGETQYF; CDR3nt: TGCGCCAGCAGCCAAAGAGTACAGGGCGGAGAGACCCAGTACTTC
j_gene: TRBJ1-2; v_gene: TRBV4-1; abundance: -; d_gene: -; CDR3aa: CASSQVAGKYGYTF; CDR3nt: TGCGCCAGCAGCCAAGTCGCGGGTAAATATGGCTACACCTTC
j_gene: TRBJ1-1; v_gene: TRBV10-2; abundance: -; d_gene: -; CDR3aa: CASRDPGMNTEAFF; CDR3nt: TGCGCCAGCAGGGACCCTGGGATGAACACTGAAGCTTTCTTT
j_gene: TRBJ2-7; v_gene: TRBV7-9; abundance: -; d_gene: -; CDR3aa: CASRRLTGSSYEQYF; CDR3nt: TGTGCCAGCAGAAGGCTCACCGGGAGCTCCTACGAGCAGTACTTC
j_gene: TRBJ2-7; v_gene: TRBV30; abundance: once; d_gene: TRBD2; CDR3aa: CAWSVLGGGPSSYEQYF; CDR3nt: TGTGCCTGGAGTGTACTGGGCGGGGGTCCCAGCTCCTACGAGCAGTACTTC
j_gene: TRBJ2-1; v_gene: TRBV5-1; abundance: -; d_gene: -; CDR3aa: CASSIVTEYNEQFF; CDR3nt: TGCGCCAGCAGCATCGTGACGGAATACAATGAGCAGTTCTTC
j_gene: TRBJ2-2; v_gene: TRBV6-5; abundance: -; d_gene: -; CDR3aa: CASIYSDTGELFF; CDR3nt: TGTGCCAGCATCTATTCAGATACCGGGGAGCTGTTTTTT
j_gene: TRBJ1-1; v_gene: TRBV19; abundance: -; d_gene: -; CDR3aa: CASSNLPGNTEAFF; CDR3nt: TGTGCCAGTAGTAATCTACCGGGGAACACTGAAGCTTTCTTT
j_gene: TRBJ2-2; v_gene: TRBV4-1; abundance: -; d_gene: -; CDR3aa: CASSRDHTGELFF; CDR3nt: TGCGCCAGCAGCCGGGACCATACCGGGGAGCTGTTTTTT
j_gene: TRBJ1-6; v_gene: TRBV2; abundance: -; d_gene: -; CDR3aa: CASAQSGNDNSPLHF; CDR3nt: TGTGCCAGCGCGCAGTCGGGAAATGATAATTCACCCCTCCACTTT
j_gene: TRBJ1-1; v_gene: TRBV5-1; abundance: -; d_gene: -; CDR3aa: CASSLPLSGNTEAFF; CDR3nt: TGCGCCAGCTCACTTCCCCTGTCGGGGAACACTGAAGCTTTCTTT
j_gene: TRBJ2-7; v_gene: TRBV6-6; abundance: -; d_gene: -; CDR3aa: CASSPYPPYEQYF; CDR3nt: TGTGCCAGCAGCCCATACCCCCCCTACGAGCAGTACTTC
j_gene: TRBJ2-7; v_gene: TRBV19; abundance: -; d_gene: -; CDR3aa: CASTRVWASPAGEQYF; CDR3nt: TGTGCCAGTACCCGGGTTTGGGCTAGCCCTGCGGGGGAGCAGTACTTC
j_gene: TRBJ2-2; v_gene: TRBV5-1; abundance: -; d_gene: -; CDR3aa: CASIREEYTGELFF; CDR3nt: TGCGCCAGCATACGAGAGGAGTACACCGGGGAGCTGTTTTTT
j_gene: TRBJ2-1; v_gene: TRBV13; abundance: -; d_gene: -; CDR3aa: CASSRGRPVGEQFF; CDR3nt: TGTGCCAGCAGCCGGGGACGGCCCGTGGGCGAGCAGTTCTTC
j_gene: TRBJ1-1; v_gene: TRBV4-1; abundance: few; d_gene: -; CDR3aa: CASSQGTGWATEAFF; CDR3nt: TGCGCCAGCAGCCAAGGAACAGGGTGGGCCACTGAAGCTTTCTTT
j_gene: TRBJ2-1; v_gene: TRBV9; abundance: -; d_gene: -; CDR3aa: CASSVAGEQFF; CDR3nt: TGTGCCAGCAGCGTAGCTGGAGAGCAGTTCTTC
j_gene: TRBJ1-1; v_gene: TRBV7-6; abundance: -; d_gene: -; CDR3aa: CASSQAGDPEAFF; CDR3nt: TGTGCCAGCAGTCAGGCCGGGGATCCTGAAGCTTTCTTT
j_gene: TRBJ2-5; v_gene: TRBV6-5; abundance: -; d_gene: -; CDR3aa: CASSHRFQETQYF; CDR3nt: TGTGCCAGCAGCCACAGGTTCCAAGAGACCCAGTACTTC
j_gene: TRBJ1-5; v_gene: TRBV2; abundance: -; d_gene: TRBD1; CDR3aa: CASRKTGESNQPQHF; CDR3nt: TGTGCCAGCAGAAAGACAGGGGAGAGCAATCAGCCCCAGCATTTT
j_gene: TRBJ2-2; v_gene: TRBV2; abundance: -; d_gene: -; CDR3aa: CASNGRELFF; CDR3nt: TGTGCCAGCAATGGCCGGGAGCTGTTTTTT
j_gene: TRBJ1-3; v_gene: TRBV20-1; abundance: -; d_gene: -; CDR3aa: CSARHIDTIYF; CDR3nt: TGCAGTGCTAGACATATAGACACCATATATTTT